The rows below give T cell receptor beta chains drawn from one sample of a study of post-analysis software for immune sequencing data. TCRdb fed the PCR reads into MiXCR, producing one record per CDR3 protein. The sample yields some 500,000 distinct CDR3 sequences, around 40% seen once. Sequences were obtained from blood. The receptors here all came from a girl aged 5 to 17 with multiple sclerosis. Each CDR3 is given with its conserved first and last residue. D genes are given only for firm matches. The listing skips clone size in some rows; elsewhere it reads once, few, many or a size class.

CDR3nt: TGTGCCAGCAGTTCCTGGACAGACCAGCCCCAGCATTTT
CDR3aa: CASSSWTDQPQHF
abundance: NA
j_gene: TRBJ1-5
d_gene: NA
v_gene: TRBV6-2/TRBV6-3

CDR3nt: TGTGCCAGCAGTGACATTGGGACAGGGGCTAGCACAGATACGCAGTATTTT
CDR3aa: CASSDIGTGASTDTQYF
abundance: NA
j_gene: TRBJ2-3
d_gene: TRBD1
v_gene: TRBV6-1

CDR3nt: TGTGCCAGCAGTTCCCGGGACAGCCCGACCTCCTACGAGCAGTACTTC
CDR3aa: CASSSRDSPTSYEQYF
abundance: NA
j_gene: TRBJ2-7
d_gene: TRBD1
v_gene: TRBV28

CDR3nt: TGTGCCAGCAGTTTTGTTGGCTCCTACGAGCAGTACTTC
CDR3aa: CASSFVGSYEQYF
abundance: many
j_gene: TRBJ2-7
d_gene: NA
v_gene: TRBV12-3/TRBV12-4

CDR3nt: TGCAGCGCCCAGACAGGTAACAATGAGCAGTTCTTC
CDR3aa: CSAQTGNNEQFF
abundance: NA
j_gene: TRBJ2-1
d_gene: NA
v_gene: TRBV29-1

CDR3nt: TGTGCCAGCAGCTTAGGACGTGGGACAGACTATGGCTACACCTTC
CDR3aa: CASSLGRGTDYGYTF
abundance: NA
j_gene: TRBJ1-2
d_gene: TRBD1
v_gene: TRBV7-9

CDR3nt: TGCGCCAGCACCAGATTCGGGGGAACCACAGATACGCAGTATTTT
CDR3aa: CASTRFGGTTDTQYF
abundance: NA
j_gene: TRBJ2-3
d_gene: NA
v_gene: TRBV5-1

CDR3nt: TGTGCCAGCAGCCCCTACGTCGGCTACGAGCAGTACTTC
CDR3aa: CASSPYVGYEQYF
abundance: NA
j_gene: TRBJ2-7
d_gene: NA
v_gene: TRBV3-1

CDR3nt: TGTGCCACCGAGAACACGAGACAGTCCACAGATACGCAGTATTTT
CDR3aa: CATENTRQSTDTQYF
abundance: NA
j_gene: TRBJ2-3
d_gene: NA
v_gene: TRBV24-1

CDR3nt: TGCAGTGCTAGAGATTTGGGAGCGGCCCAAGAGACCCTGTACTTC
CDR3aa: CSARDLGAAQETLYF
abundance: NA
j_gene: TRBJ2-5
d_gene: NA
v_gene: TRBV20-1

CDR3nt: TGTGCCAGCAGACCCGGGACAGTCAATCAGCCCCAGCATTTT
CDR3aa: CASRPGTVNQPQHF
abundance: few
j_gene: TRBJ1-5
d_gene: TRBD1
v_gene: TRBV7-2

CDR3nt: TGCGCCAGCAGCTTGGACCCGGGGGCGGCCACTGAAGCTTTCTTT
CDR3aa: CASSLDPGAATEAFF
abundance: NA
j_gene: TRBJ1-1
d_gene: NA
v_gene: TRBV5-1

CDR3nt: TGCAGTGCTAGAGATAGCCTAGCGGCCTACAATGAGCAGTTCTTC
CDR3aa: CSARDSLAAYNEQFF
abundance: NA
j_gene: TRBJ2-1
d_gene: TRBD2
v_gene: TRBV20-1

CDR3nt: TGCGCCAGCAGCTACGGACAGGGGGTGGTATACGAGCAGTACTTC
CDR3aa: CASSYGQGVVYEQYF
abundance: few
j_gene: TRBJ2-7
d_gene: TRBD1
v_gene: TRBV5-1

CDR3nt: TGCGCCAGCAGCTTGCAGGGAAGGGACAATGAGCAGTTCTTC
CDR3aa: CASSLQGRDNEQFF
abundance: few
j_gene: TRBJ2-1
d_gene: NA
v_gene: TRBV5-1

CDR3nt: TGTGCCAGCAGCGGGATCGGACAGGGGGGATCTTTCTTT
CDR3aa: CASSGIGQGGSFF
abundance: NA
j_gene: TRBJ1-1
d_gene: TRBD1
v_gene: TRBV9

CDR3nt: TGCGCCAGCAGCCAAGCGGCAGGGAACAATGAGCAGTTCTTC
CDR3aa: CASSQAAGNNEQFF
abundance: few
j_gene: TRBJ2-1
d_gene: NA
v_gene: TRBV4-1

CDR3nt: TGCAGTGCTAGACACTCTAGGGGGCTAGCCAAAAACATTCAGTACTTC
CDR3aa: CSARHSRGLAKNIQYF
abundance: few
j_gene: TRBJ2-4
d_gene: TRBD1
v_gene: TRBV20-1

CDR3nt: TGCAGCGTTGAAGATGGAAGAAACTCTGGGGCCAACGTCCTGACTTTC
CDR3aa: CSVEDGRNSGANVLTF
abundance: NA
j_gene: TRBJ2-6
d_gene: NA
v_gene: TRBV29-1

CDR3nt: TGCGCTAGCAGCCCCTCCGGACAGGCCGACGTCTCCTACGAGCAGTACTTC
CDR3aa: CASSPSGQADVSYEQYF
abundance: few
j_gene: TRBJ2-7
d_gene: TRBD1
v_gene: TRBV4-3